Following are 17 T cell receptor beta chains from one sample sequenced in a study of beta chain features in type 1 diabetes. The study reverse transcribed the entire isolated RNA, so it sequenced expressed TCRB transcripts. TCRdb's copy holds only in-frame clones and misses some; the assay was immunoSEQ multiplex PCR. Counted here are about 260,000 clones, more than 65% occurring once; the ten biggest clones make up 0.053%. Sequencing was carried out using naive CD4+ T cells from blood. These receptors all stem from a young man in good health.

The rearrangement joins TRBV29-1 to TRBJ2-7; D gene uncertain. The V end was cut by 4 bases, the J end by 2 bases, with 12 bases between. CDR1 and CDR2 (germline): SQVTM, ANQGSEA. CDR3 length equals 13 residues. The CDR3 sequence: CSVVIAGTYEQYF. Written as DNA, the CDR3 is TGCAGCGTTGTTATCGCCGGCACCTACGAGCAGTACTTC.

This clone was recorded once. The genes are TRBV29-1 and TRBJ1-2, with a tentative D call TRBD1 (6 bases). CDR1 and CDR2 (germline): SQVTM, ANQGSEA. V was pared by 6 bases and J by 4 bases, with 15 bases between. The CDR3 length is 13 residues. As DNA, the CDR3 is TGCAGCGTAGATCACACAGGGTCCTATGGCTACACCTTC. Its translation: CSVDHTGSYGYTF.

CDR3 in amino acids: CASSFYGQAQETQYF. The CDR3 coding sequence is TGTGCCAGCAGCTTTTATGGACAGGCACAAGAGACCCAGTACTTC. V and J are TRBV7-6 and TRBJ2-5; 7 positions agree with TRBD1. Per the germline V gene, CDR1 is SGHVS and CDR2 is FNYEAQ. CDR3 length: 15 amino acids. Trimming at V came to 3 bases and at J to 2 bases, leaving 6 bases not matched to a gene.

V is TRBV7-9 and J is TRBJ2-5; TRBD2 might be the D (5 bases). This CDR3 contains 13 residues. The ends were cut back, 7 bases at V and 6 bases at J, with 15 bases in the middle. The germline V gene encodes CDR1 SEHNR and CDR2 FQNEAQ (reference sequence). This chain's CDR3 is CASTQTGSQTQYF. The DNA of the CDR3 is TGTGCCAGCACCCAAACGGGATCCCAGACCCAGTACTTC. The whole variable domain, filled in from reference TRBV7-9 and TRBJ2-5, reads DTGVSQNPRHKITKRGQNVTFRCDPISEHNRLYWYRQTLGQGPEFLTYFQNEAQLEKSRLLSDRFSAERPKGSFSTLEIQRTEQGDSAMYLCASTQTGSQTQYFGPGTRLLVL.

This sequence joins TRBV9 and TRBJ2-1, with TRBD2 identical over 8 bases. J gave up 9 bases and V 3 bases, and 11 bases lay outside the gene matches. Germline loops: CDR1 SGDLS, CDR2 YYNGEE. The CDR3 extends over 15 amino acids. CDR3 in amino acids: CASSDRSGTVGEQFF. Written as DNA, the CDR3 is TGTGCCAGCAGCGATCGTAGCGGGACGGTTGGTGAGCAGTTCTTC.

J is TRBJ2-7 and V is TRBV7-9; the D gene could be TRBD1 or TRBD2 (5 bases each). This CDR3 has 18 amino acids. V shed 4 bases and J shed 1 base, with 23 bases lying between them. Germline values: CDR1 SEHNR, CDR2 FQNEAQ (reference sequence). DNA of the CDR3: TGTGCCAGCAGCTCTGGGGGTGAAGGCCCCGAGCCATCCTACGAGCAGTACTTC. Translating it yields CASSSGGEGPEPSYEQYF.

The chain carries TRBV6-5 and TRBJ2-5; no firm D call. The CDR3 length is 13 residues. The V end lost 2 bases, the J end lost 5 bases, and 9 bases lay between the germline ends. Germline V gene data show CDR1 as MNHEY and CDR2 as SVGAGI. The CDR3 here is CASSYPNGETQYF. The CDR3 DNA reads TGTGCCAGCAGTTACCCGAACGGGGAGACCCAGTACTTC.

V is TRBV9 and J is TRBJ2-5; D is perhaps TRBD1 (5 bases). The V gene's germline CDR1 is SGDLS and CDR2 YYNGEE. Trimming removed 3 bases at V and 4 bases at J, with 16 bases between. CDR3 length: 15 amino acids. The CDR3 sequence: CASSDAGMVGETQYF. The CDR3 nucleotides are TGTGCCAGCAGCGACGCAGGGATGGTGGGAGAGACCCAGTACTTC. Combining the CDR3 with reference TRBV9 and TRBJ2-5 gives the whole variable domain DSGVTQTPKHLITATGQRVTLRCSPRSGDLSVYWYQQSLDQGLQFLIQYYNGEERAKGNILERFSAQQFPDLHSELNLSSLELGDSALYFCASSDAGMVGETQYFGPGTRLLVL.

This chain links TRBV7-6 with TRBJ2-5; D may be TRBD1 (6 bases). CDR3 size: 16 residues. Germline CDR1 SGHVS, CDR2 FNYEAQ. V lost 0 bases and J 1 base, leaving 12 bases between the germline ends. The chain's CDR3 is CASSLARKGGQETQYF. The CDR3 nucleotides are TGTGCCAGCAGCTTAGCGCGGAAAGGGGGCCAAGAGACCCAGTACTTC.

The V call is TRBV6-6, the J call TRBJ2-3; D possibly corresponds to TRBD2 (6 bases). The CDR3 is 16 residues long. V was clipped by 0 bases and J by 0 bases, with 10 bases between them. The V gene's germline CDR1 is MNHNY and CDR2 SVGAGI (reference sequence). As DNA, the CDR3 is TGTGCCAGCAGTTACTCGAGGGACTCCAGCACAGATACGCAGTATTTT. It yields the protein CASSYSRDSSTDTQYF.

This clone was found a few times. The chain recombines TRBV29-1 with TRBJ2-7, with TRBD2 identical over 9 bases. The V and J ends lost 6 bases and 7 bases, in that order; junction bases with no gene match: 4. Per germline, CDR1 SQVTM and CDR2 ANQGSEA. There are 11 residues in the CDR3. The CDR3 here is CSVALAGEQYF. The CDR3 region has the DNA TGCAGCGTAGCCCTAGCGGGGGAGCAGTACTTC.

About this clone: Other nucleotide sequences from this sample produce the same CDR3. This rearrangement joins TRBV29-1 to TRBJ1-1; 10 bases are a match to TRBD1. In germline, CDR1 is SQVTM, CDR2 ANQGSEA. The CDR3 has 12 residues. V was pared by 7 bases and J by 5 bases, with 4 bases of the junction left unmatched. CDR3 loop: CSADRGGTEAFF. The CDR3 region has the DNA TGCAGCGCGGACAGGGGGGGAACTGAAGCTTTCTTT.

The chain couples TRBV23-1 to TRBJ2-5; D gene ambiguous. TRBV23-1 falls under the ORF class, with uncertain function. The CDR3 consists of 12 residues. V was clipped by 0 bases and J by 4 bases, with 3 bases between them. CDR3: CASSQSSETQYF. The CDR3 region has the DNA TGCGCCAGCAGTCAATCGTCAGAGACCCAGTACTTC.

V usage is TRBV25-1 and J usage is TRBJ2-7; 7 bases fit TRBD1. The J segment lost 5 bases and the V segment lost 5 bases, leaving 12 bases of the junction unmatched. The CDR3 is made up of 15 amino acids. The germline CDR1 and CDR2 sequences are MGHDK and SYGVNS. CDR3 in DNA: TGTGCCAGCAGTCAGAAACAGGGGCCCTATGACGAGCAGTACTTC. It codes for CASSQKQGPYDEQYF.

V and J are TRBV30 and TRBJ2-7; 7 nucleotides agree with TRBD1. After removal of 3 bases from V and 7 bases from J, the junction contained 12 bases not matched to a gene. CDR1 is GTSNPN and CDR2 is SVGIG in the germline V gene (reference sequence). There are 14 residues in the CDR3. This CDR3 reads CAWRRNRGIGEQYF. CDR3 nucleotides: TGTGCCTGGAGGCGGAACAGGGGAATTGGGGAGCAGTACTTC. The entire variable domain, with the rest obtained from reference TRBV30 and TRBJ2-7, is as follows: SQTIHQWPATLVQPVGSPLSLECTVEGTSNPNLYWYRQAAGRGLQLLFYSVGIGQISSEVPQNLSASRPQDRQFILSSKKLLLSDSGFYLCAWRRNRGIGEQYFGPGTRLTVT.

The chain employs TRBV4-3 and TRBJ2-1, with a possible D match to TRBD2 (6 bases). The germline V and J ends were trimmed by 5 bases and 3 bases, with 17 bases remaining between them. CDR1 is LGHNA, CDR2 YSLEER, per germline. The CDR3 sequence is 16 residues long. In nucleotides, the CDR3 is TGCGCCAGCAGCAATTACGGGGGAGAAAGCTACAATGAGCAGTTCTTC. This codes for CASSNYGGESYNEQFF.

V is TRBV19 and J is TRBJ2-3, with D uncertain. With 4 bases removed from V and 6 bases from J, the gap between germline ends came to 8 bases. In germline, CDR1 is LNHDA, CDR2 SQIVND (reference sequence). The CDR3 sequence is 12 residues long. This CDR3 is CASSKYSDTQYF. CDR3 nucleotides: TGTGCCAGTAGTAAATACAGCGATACGCAGTATTTT. Full variable domain (missing parts from reference TRBV19 and TRBJ2-3): DGGITQSPKYLFRKEGQNVTLSCEQNLNHDAMYWYRQDPGQGLRLIYYSQIVNDFQKGDIAEGYSVSREKKESFPLTVTSAQKNPTAFYLCASSKYSDTQYFGPGTRLTVL.